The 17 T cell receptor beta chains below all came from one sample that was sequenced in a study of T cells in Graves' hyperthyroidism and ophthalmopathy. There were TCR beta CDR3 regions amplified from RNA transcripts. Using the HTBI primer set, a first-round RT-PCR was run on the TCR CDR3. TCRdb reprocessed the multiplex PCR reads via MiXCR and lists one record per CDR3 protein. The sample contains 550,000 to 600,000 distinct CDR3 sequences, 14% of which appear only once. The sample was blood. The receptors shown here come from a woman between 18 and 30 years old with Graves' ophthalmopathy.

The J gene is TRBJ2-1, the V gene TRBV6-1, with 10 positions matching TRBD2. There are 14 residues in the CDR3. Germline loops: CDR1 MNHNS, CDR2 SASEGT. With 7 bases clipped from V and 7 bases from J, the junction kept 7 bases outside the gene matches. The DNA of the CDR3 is TGTGCCAGCACCATTGGGACTAGCGCGAATGAGCAGTTCTTC. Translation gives CASTIGTSANEQFF.

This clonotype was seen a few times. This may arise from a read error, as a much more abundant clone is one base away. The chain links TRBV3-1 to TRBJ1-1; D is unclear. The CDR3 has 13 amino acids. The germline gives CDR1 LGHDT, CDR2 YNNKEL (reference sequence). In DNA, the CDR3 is TGTGCCAGCAGCCCCCAGCTGAACACTGAAGCTCTCTTT. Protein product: CASSPQLNTEALF.

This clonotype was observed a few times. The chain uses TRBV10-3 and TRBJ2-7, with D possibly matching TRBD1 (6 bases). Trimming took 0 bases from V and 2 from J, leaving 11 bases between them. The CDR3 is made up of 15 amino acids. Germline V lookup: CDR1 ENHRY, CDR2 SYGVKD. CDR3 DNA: TGTGCCATCAGTGAGTCGACGGCAGGGGCCTACGAGCAGTACTTC. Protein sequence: CAISESTAGAYEQYF.

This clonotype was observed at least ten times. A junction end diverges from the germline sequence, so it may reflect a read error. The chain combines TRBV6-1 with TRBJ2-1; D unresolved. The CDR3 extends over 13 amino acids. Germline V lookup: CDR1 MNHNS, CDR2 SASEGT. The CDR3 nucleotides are TGTGCCAGCAGTCAAGCTAGTACCCATGAGCAGTTCTTC. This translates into CASSQASTHEQFF.

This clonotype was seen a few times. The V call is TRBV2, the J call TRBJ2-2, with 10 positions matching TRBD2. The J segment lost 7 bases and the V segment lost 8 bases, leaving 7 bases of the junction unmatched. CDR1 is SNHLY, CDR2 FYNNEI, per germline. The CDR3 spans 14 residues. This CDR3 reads CASRVAGGGGELFF. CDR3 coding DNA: TGTGCCAGCCGTGTAGCGGGAGGCGGCGGGGAGCTGTTTTTT.

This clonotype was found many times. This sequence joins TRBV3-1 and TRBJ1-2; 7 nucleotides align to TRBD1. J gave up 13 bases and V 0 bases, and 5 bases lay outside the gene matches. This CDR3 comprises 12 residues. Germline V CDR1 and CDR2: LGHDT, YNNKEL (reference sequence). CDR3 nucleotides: TGTGCCAGCAGCCAAGAATTAACAGGGGCCACCTTC. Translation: CASSQELTGATF.

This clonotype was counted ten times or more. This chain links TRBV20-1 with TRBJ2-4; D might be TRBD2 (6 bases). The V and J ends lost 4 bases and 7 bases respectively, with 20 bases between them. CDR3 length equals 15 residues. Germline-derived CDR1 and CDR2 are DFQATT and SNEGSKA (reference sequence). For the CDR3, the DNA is TGCAGTGCTACTCGGTCTAGCGCTACGCCTAACATTCAGTACTTC. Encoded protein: CSATRSSATPNIQYF.

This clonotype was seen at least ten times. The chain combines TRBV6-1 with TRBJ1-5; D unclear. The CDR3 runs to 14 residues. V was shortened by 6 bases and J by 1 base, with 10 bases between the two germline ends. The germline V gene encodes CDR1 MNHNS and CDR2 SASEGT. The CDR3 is CASSDGVSNQPQHF. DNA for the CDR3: TGTGCCAGCAGCGACGGGGTGAGCAATCAGCCCCAGCATTTT.

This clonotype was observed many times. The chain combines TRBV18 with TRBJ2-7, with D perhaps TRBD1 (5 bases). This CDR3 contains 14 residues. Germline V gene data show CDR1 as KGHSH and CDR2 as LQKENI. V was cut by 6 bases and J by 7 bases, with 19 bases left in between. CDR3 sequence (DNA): TGTGCCAGCTCGCAGGGCTCCAGGCTGGGAGAGCAGTACTTC. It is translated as CASSQGSRLGEQYF.

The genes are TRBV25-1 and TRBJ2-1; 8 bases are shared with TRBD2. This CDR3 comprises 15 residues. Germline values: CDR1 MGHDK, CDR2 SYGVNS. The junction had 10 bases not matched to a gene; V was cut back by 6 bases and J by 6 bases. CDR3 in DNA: TGTGCCAGCAGGAAGATCCTGGGACTAGTCAATGAGCAGTTCTTC. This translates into CASRKILGLVNEQFF.

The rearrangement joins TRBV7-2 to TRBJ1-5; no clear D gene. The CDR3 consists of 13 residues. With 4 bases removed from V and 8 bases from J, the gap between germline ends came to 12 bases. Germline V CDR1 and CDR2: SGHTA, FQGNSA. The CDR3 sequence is CASSYVHIEPQHF. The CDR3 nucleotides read TGTGCCAGCAGCTACGTCCACATTGAGCCCCAGCATTTT.

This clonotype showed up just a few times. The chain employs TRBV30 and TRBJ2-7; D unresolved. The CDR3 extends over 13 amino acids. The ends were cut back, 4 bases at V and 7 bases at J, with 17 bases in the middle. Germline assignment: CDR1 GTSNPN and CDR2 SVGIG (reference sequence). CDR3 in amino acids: CAWTSGLEVEQYF. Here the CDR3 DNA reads TGTGCCTGGACCTCCGGGTTAGAGGTGGAGCAGTACTTC.

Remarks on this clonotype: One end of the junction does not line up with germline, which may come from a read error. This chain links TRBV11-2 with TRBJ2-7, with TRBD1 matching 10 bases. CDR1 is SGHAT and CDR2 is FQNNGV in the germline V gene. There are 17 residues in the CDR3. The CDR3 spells CASSQGQGQGPAYEQYF. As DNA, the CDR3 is TGCGCCAGCAGCCAAGGTCAGGGACAGGGGCCTGCCTACGAGCAGTACTTC.

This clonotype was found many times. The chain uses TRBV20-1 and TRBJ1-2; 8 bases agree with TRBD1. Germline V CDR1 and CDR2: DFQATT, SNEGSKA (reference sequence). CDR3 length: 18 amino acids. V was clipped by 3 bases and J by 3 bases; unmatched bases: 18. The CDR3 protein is CSASGRGGQGRWDYGYTF. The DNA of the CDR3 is TGCAGTGCTAGCGGTCGGGGAGGACAGGGTCGATGGGACTATGGCTACACCTTC.

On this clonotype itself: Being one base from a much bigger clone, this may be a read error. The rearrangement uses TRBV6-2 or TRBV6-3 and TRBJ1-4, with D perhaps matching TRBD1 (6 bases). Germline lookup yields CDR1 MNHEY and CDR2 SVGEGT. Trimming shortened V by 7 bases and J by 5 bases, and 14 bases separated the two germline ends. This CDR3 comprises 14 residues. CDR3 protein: CASMIQGGNEKLFF. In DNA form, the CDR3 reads TGTGCCAGCATGATACAGGGAGGAAATGAAAAACTGTTTTTT.

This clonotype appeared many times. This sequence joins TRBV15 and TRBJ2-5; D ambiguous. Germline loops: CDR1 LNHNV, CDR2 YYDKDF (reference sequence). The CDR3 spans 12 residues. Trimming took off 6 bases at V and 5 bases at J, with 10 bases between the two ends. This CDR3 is CATSRQGETQYF. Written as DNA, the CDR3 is TGTGCCACCAGTAGACAAGGGGAGACCCAGTACTTC.

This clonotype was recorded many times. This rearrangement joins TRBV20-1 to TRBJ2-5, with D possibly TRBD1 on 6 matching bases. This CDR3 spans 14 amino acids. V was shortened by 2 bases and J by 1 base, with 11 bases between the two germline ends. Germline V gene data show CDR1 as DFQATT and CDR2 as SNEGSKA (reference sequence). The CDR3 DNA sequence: TGCAGTGCTAGACCAGGGGCGGGCCAAGAGACCCAGTACTTC. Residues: CSARPGAGQETQYF.